These 10 T cell receptor beta chains were sequenced from one sample in a study of T cell responses to AZD1222 COVID-19 vaccine (dated by TCRdb to about 2021). Receptor amplification or capture employed the immunoSEQ multiplex PCR assay. The clones in this table, taken by TCRdb from immuneACCESS, are in-frame only. Not every clone is retained; where verified, under half of the shortfall comes from an unresolved V gene, and the cause of the rest is unknown. The sample includes about 130,000 clones, with over 85% observed a single time. Approximately 7% of the sample comes from the top ten. According to the study, the label for this sample's time point signals: about 28 days (+/-7) after the second vaccine dose. Sequenced here: peripheral blood, sampled 28 days after the second AZD1222 dose. Source of these receptors: an adult who received the AZD1222 COVID-19 vaccine.

The gene calls are TRBV24-1 and TRBJ2-5; D is unresolved. The germline V gene encodes CDR1 KGHDR and CDR2 SFDVKD. V was trimmed by 3 bases and J by 2 bases, leaving 3 bases between them. The CDR3 is 12 residues long. The CDR3 loop reads CATSDQQETQYF. CDR3 nucleotides: TGTGCCACCAGTGATCAACAAGAGACCCAGTACTTC.

The chain links TRBV9 to TRBJ1-1, with TRBD1 identical over 7 bases. The CDR3 contains 14 residues. The V gene's germline CDR1 is SGDLS and CDR2 YYNGEE. J gave up 3 bases and V 2 bases, and 4 bases lay outside the gene matches. CDR3 residues: CASSVEGADTEAFF. The CDR3 DNA follows: TGTGCCAGCAGCGTGGAGGGGGCGGACACTGAAGCTTTCTTT.

This clone was seen only once. The V gene is TRBV10-3, the J gene TRBJ2-3, with D possibly TRBD2 on 6 matching bases. The V and J ends lost 4 bases and 5 bases respectively, with 10 bases between them. The germline CDR1 and CDR2 sequences are ENHRY and SYGVKD. The CDR3 has 13 residues. The CDR3 DNA is TGTGCCATCAGTGGGGACTGGGTAGATACGCAGTATTTT. It specifies CAISGDWVDTQYF.

The chain is built from TRBV5-6 and TRBJ1-6, with 7 nucleotides matching TRBD1. In germline, CDR1 is SGHDT, CDR2 YYEEEE. CDR3 length equals 13 residues. Losses at the gene ends were 4 bases for V and 14 bases for J; bases not matched to a gene: 9. CDR3 sequence: CASSRSQGDALHF. The CDR3 DNA reads TGTGCCAGCAGCCGGAGCCAGGGGGATGCCCTCCACTTT. The full variable domain, with the rest looked up from reference TRBV5-6 and TRBJ1-6, is DAGVTQSPTHLIKTRGQQVTLRCSPKSGHDTVSWYQQALGQGPQFIFQYYEEEERQRGNFPDRFSGHQFPNYSSELNVNALLLGDSALYLCASSRSQGDALHFGNGTRLTVT.

The chain has TRBV18 and TRBJ2-7, with TRBD1 matching 7 bases. Germline loops: CDR1 KGHSH, CDR2 LQKENI. Unmatched junction bases numbered 1, after V lost 0 bases and J lost 2 bases. This CDR3 comprises 14 residues. The CDR3 DNA sequence: TGTGCCAGCTCACCACCTGACAGGGCCTACGAGCAGTACTTC. It yields the protein CASSPPDRAYEQYF.

The chain couples TRBV9 to TRBJ1-2; D call uncertain. The CDR3 consists of 12 residues. Germline V gives CDR1 SGDLS, CDR2 YYNGEE. Trimming cost V 3 bases and J 3 bases, with 6 bases left between them. The CDR3 nucleotides read TGTGCCAGCAGCGACAGACACTATGGCTACACCTTC. Translating gives CASSDRHYGYTF.

This chain uses TRBV27 with TRBJ2-7, with D perhaps matching TRBD1 (5 bases). V lost 5 bases and J lost 3, with 14 bases in between. CDR3 size: 14 residues. Per germline, CDR1 MNHEY and CDR2 SMNVEV (reference sequence). The CDR3: CASSIRQRSYEQYF. CDR3 coding DNA: TGTGCCAGCAGTATAAGACAGAGGAGCTACGAGCAGTACTTC.

The chain is built from TRBV7-2 and TRBJ2-1; 8 bases map to TRBD2. The CDR3 sequence is 16 residues long. J was trimmed by 4 bases and V by 5 bases; bases with no gene match: 10. Germline assignment: CDR1 SGHTA and CDR2 FQGNSA. Written as DNA, the CDR3 is TGTGCCAGCAGCCAATCAGCCGGGGGGGTATACAATGAGCAGTTCTTC. As protein: CASSQSAGGVYNEQFF.

The CDR3 spells CASSPRTYDSSYNEQFF. The CDR3 DNA is TGTGCCAGCAGCCCCCGGACATACGATAGCTCCTACAATGAGCAGTTCTTC. V gene TRBV11-3 combines with J gene TRBJ2-1; D might be TRBD1 (5 bases). Germline values: CDR1 SGHNT, CDR2 YENEEA. The CDR3 spans 17 residues. V was pared by 5 bases and J by 0 bases, with 17 bases between.

The V call is TRBV30, the J call TRBJ2-7; perhaps D is TRBD1 or TRBD2 (5 bases each). The germline gives CDR1 GTSNPN, CDR2 SVGIG (reference sequence). CDR3 size: 12 residues. The V and J ends lost 3 bases and 1 base respectively, with 7 bases between them. In DNA, the CDR3 is TGTGCCTGGAGCGGGGCATCCTACGAGCAGTACTTC. Translation: CAWSGASYEQYF.